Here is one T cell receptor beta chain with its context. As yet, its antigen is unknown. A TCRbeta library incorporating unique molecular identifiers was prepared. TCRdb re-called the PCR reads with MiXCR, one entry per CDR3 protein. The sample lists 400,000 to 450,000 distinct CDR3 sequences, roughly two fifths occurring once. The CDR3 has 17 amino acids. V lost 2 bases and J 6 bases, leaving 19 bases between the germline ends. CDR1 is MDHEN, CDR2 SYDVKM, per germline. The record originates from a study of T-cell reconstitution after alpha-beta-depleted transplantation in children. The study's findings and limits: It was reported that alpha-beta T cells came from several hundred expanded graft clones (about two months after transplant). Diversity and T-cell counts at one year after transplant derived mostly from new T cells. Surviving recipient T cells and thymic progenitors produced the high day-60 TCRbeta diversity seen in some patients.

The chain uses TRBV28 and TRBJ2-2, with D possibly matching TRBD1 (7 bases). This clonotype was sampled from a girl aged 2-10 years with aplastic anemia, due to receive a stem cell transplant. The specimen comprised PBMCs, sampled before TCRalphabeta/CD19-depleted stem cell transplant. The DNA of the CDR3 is TGTGCCAGCAGTTTAAAGATCCCAGGGGGGTTATCCGGGGAGCTGTTTTTT. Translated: CASSLKIPGGLSGELFF.